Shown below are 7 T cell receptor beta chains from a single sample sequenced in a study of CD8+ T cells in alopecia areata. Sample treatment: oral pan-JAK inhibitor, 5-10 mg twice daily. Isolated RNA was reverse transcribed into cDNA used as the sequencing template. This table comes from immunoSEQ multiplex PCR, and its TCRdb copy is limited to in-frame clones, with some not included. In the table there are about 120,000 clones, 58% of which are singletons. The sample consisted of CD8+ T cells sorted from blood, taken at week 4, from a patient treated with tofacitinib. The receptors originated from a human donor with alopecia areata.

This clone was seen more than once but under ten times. The CDR3 reads CAWSVGSGDNEQFF. The CDR3, as DNA: TGTGCCTGGAGTGTAGGCAGTGGAGACAATGAGCAGTTCTTC. The chain employs TRBV30 and TRBJ2-1; D is uncertain. Looked up from germline, CDR1 is GTSNPN and CDR2 is SVGIG (reference sequence). The CDR3 contains 14 residues. The V end was cut by 0 bases, the J end by 5 bases, with 11 bases between.

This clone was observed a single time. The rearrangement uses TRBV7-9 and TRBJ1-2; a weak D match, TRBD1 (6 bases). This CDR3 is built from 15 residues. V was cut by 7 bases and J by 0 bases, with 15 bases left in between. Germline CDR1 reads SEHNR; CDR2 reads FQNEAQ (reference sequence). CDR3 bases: TGTGCCAGCAACGTCCCGGACAGAGCTAACTATGGCTACACCTTC. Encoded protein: CASNVPDRANYGYTF.

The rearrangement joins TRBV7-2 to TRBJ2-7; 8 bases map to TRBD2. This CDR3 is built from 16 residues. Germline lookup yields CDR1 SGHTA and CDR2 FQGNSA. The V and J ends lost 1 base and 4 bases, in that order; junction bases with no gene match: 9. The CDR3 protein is CASSLEGGSGVYEQYF. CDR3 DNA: TGTGCCAGCAGCTTAGAAGGCGGTAGCGGGGTATACGAGCAGTACTTC. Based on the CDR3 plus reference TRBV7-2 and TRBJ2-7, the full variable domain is GAGVSQSPSNKVTEKGKDVELRCDPISGHTALYWYRQSLGQGLEFLIYFQGNSAPDKSGLPSDRFSAERTGGSVSTLTIQRTQQEDSAVYLCASSLEGGSGVYEQYFGPGTRLTVT.

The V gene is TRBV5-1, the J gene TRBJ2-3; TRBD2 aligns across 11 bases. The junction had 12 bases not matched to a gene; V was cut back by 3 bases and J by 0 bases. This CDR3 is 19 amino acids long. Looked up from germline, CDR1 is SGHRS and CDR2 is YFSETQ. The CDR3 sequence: CASSSIAGLAGGSTDTQYF. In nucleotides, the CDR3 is TGCGCCAGCAGCTCAATCGCGGGCCTAGCGGGGGGAAGCACAGATACGCAGTATTTT.

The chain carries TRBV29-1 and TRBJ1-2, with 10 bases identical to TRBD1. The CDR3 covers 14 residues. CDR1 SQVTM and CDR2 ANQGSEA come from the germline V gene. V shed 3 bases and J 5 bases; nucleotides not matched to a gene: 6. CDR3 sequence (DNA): TGCAGCGTTGATACCGGGACAGGGGATTATGGCTACACCTTC. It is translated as CSVDTGTGDYGYTF.

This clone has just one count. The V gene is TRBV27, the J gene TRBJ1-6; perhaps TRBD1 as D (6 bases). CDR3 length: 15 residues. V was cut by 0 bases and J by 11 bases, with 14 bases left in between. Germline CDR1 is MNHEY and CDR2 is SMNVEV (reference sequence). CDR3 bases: TGTGCCAGCAGTTTATCGCGGGGGCCAGGGGCACCCCTCCACTTT. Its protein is CASSLSRGPGAPLHF.

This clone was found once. The CDR3 DNA is TGCAGCGTTGAGGAAGAGGACCCCCTTCCGAGGCCGGGGTCTTGGGGAGGCTACACCTTC. Protein sequence: CSVEEEDPLPRPGSWGGYTF. The V call is TRBV29-1, the J call TRBJ1-2; D gene uncertain. V lost 3 bases and J 8 bases, leaving 37 bases between the germline ends. The V gene's germline CDR1 is SQVTM and CDR2 ANQGSEA. The CDR3 spans 20 residues.